This T cell receptor (beta chain) derives from a study of blood T cell repertoires in COVID-19 (dated by TCRdb to 2018 to 2021). Background on the whole study: Collaborator samples came from the United States, Italy and Spain and covered acute and convalescent phases of COVID-19. The prospective study material was composed of cDNA or gDNA derived from T cells, B-cell-depleted T cells, or PBMCs. Deeply sampled blood TCRbeta repertoires from subjects exposed to, actively infected with, or recovered from COVID-19 were included in the dataset. A freely available public database, intended as a resource for researchers studying the immune response to SARS-CoV-2, is where the repertoires were released. Samples came from the ongoing ImmuneRACE study (first 160 participants) plus 1,254 subjects from 6 global collaborators. Nearly every sample came with metadata listing a de-identified subject ID, COVID-19 status, age in years and sex. Where available, HLA class I and class II types were obtained from metadata supplied by the sample provider rather than from assay-based typing. General findings and caveats noted by the study authors: The amount of clinical and demographic metadata varied by source and participant and was provided uncurated.

TCRbeta CDR3 regions were amplified from genomic DNA using the immunoSEQ Assay, a bias-controlled multiplex PCR. As for how the authors treated the data: Within the assay, amplification of reference gene primers was used to estimate how many nucleated cells each sample contained. Sequence reads were collapsed and filtered to measure the absolute abundance of every unique TCRbeta CDR3 rearrangement. For each sample, productive Simpson clonality was calculated as the square root of Simpson's diversity index over productive rearrangements. Entries here come from immuneACCESS through TCRdb and include only in-frame sequences with V and J called. Some clones fail to appear in such tables; in the studies checked, an unresolved V gene covers under half of the shortfall, and the cause of the remainder is unknown. D and trimming were read from the DNA, whereas the V and J calls and clone size are those reported in that table. This sample comprises more than 300,000 clones, approximately 90% of them detected only once. Jointly, the top ten make up 1.2% of the sample.

Enrolling through a virtual design, the prospective study's participants ranged in age from roughly 18 to 90 years and lived across 20 to 25 United States geographic areas. To assign participants to cohorts, the prospective study relied on clinical history that participants themselves reported in a screening survey and a study questionnaire. Recovered participants in ImmuneRACE Cohort 3 were defined by two consecutive negative NP/OP PCR tests, clearance by a healthcare professional, or resolution of symptoms. In the prospective study, whole blood, serum and a nasopharyngeal or oropharyngeal swab were collected from each participant by mobile phlebotomists. Participants in the prospective study had the option to provide additional blood draws and questionnaires over a roughly 2-month period. Blood samples from the prospective study were shipped frozen or at room temperature prior to DNA extraction.

V loses 6 bases, J loses 8 bases, and the germline ends lie 13 bases apart. The germline V gene (reference sequence) specifies LNHDA as CDR1 and SQIVND as CDR2. The CDR3 spans 12 residues, from the cysteine through the phenylalanine. CDR3 DNA is the only sequence kept; it has 36 bases, read in frame from the first base. This clone was recorded only once. The target of this receptor is not known. The input lacks base qualities; no much larger clone sits a single base away. The V and J genes are TRBV19 and TRBJ1-1; the D gene is perhaps TRBD1, on 6 matching bases. Sequenced material: PBMCs or T cells enriched from blood (not recorded which). The source is a woman aged 18 to 35 who had recovered from COVID-19. In nucleotides, the sequence is TGTGCCAGTAGAGGAGACAGGATAGAAGCTTTCTTT. It is translated as CASRGDRIEAFF.